The next 9 T cell receptor beta chains were all read from a single sample in a study of a mutant IDH1 vaccine in newly diagnosed glioma. These receptors lack a known antigen. Measured with immunoSEQ multiplex PCR; TCRdb has only the in-frame clones, and not every one. The data show some 130,000 clones, around 80% seen once. Time point indicated: week 11, during vaccination. The content of each vaccine dose was 300 ug of mutant IDH1 20-mer peptide, and topical imiquimod accompanied it. This material consisted of PBMCs, taken from a glioma patient whose treatment included an IDH1 peptide vaccine. The receptors here all came from a man in his forties or fifties with glioma.

The V gene is TRBV28, the J gene TRBJ2-3; 10 bases match TRBD2. CDR1 is MDHEN, CDR2 SYDVKM, per germline. After removal of 6 bases from V and 5 bases from J, the junction contained 11 bases not matched to a gene. The CDR3 totals 16 residues. Here the CDR3 DNA reads TGTGCCAGCAGCCCGCCTCTAGCGGGAGCTGGAGATACGCAGTATTTT. Protein: CASSPPLAGAGDTQYF.

CDR3: CASSILGTGGWGNQPQHF. The CDR3 coding sequence is TGTGCCAGTAGTATTCTTGGGACAGGGGGTTGGGGCAATCAGCCCCAGCATTTT. V is TRBV19 and J is TRBJ1-5, with 11 bases fitting TRBD1. With V trimmed by 3 bases and J by 2 bases, 9 bases remained unmatched. This CDR3 contains 18 residues. The germline gives CDR1 LNHDA, CDR2 SQIVND (reference sequence).

This chain links TRBV10-1 with TRBJ2-7; 9 bases align to TRBD1. The CDR3 contains 14 residues. V shed 4 bases, J shed 6 bases, and the junction held 7 bases outside the gene matches. Germline assignment: CDR1 WNHNN and CDR2 SYGVQD (reference sequence). CDR3 bases: TGCGCCAGCAGTGGCCTAGGACAGGGGACCGAGCAGTACTTC. This codes for CASSGLGQGTEQYF.

This clone appeared a few times. The chain uses TRBV2 and TRBJ2-2; D uncertain. Germline loops: CDR1 SNHLY, CDR2 FYNNEI. This CDR3 has 12 amino acids. The ends were cut back, 10 bases at V and 6 bases at J, with 12 bases in the middle. CDR3 sequence (DNA): TGTGCCACCCCCGTTGGGCCCGGGGAGCTGTTTTTT. Translating gives CATPVGPGELFF.

This rearrangement joins TRBV5-4 to TRBJ2-7; 10 nucleotides agree with TRBD1. In germline, CDR1 is SGHNT, CDR2 YYREEE (reference sequence). This CDR3 has 15 residues. V dropped 4 bases and J dropped 7; count of bases not matched to a gene: 11. This chain's CDR3 is CASSVTGTGAREQYF. CDR3 nucleotides: TGTGCCAGCAGCGTGACCGGGACAGGGGCGAGGGAGCAGTACTTC.

This clone was found a few times. The chain uses TRBV6-1 and TRBJ1-4; a possible D gene is TRBD1 (5 bases). This CDR3 comprises 15 residues. The germline gives CDR1 MNHNS, CDR2 SASEGT. Between the trimmed V and J ends, which lost 3 bases and 7 bases, there was a span of 15 bases. CDR3 DNA sequence: TGTGCCAGCAGTGACCAGGCAGGGCCGGGTGAAAAACTGTTTTTT. Translation: CASSDQAGPGEKLFF.

This chain links TRBV29-1 with TRBJ1-2; D remains ambiguous. The V end lost 0 bases, the J end lost 2 bases, and 16 bases lay between the germline ends. Per the germline V gene, CDR1 is SQVTM and CDR2 is ANQGSEA. There are 16 residues in the CDR3. CDR3 loop: CSVEDGSGFMNYGYTF. CDR3 in DNA: TGCAGCGTTGAAGACGGGAGCGGTTTCATGAACTATGGCTACACCTTC.

The rearrangement joins TRBV18 to TRBJ2-1, with a tentative D call TRBD1 (5 bases). The CDR3 covers 10 residues. Trimming removed 3 bases from V and 15 bases from J, with 9 bases in between. The V gene's germline CDR1 is KGHSH and CDR2 LQKENI. CDR3 amino acids: CASSPTATFF. The CDR3 region has the DNA TGTGCCAGCTCACCGACAGCCACGTTCTTC.

This clone was seen a single time. The V call is TRBV7-3, the J call TRBJ2-3; D gene unclear. CDR3 length: 15 residues. Trimming pared 2 bases from V and 5 bases from J, leaving 14 bases between. Germline CDR1 is SGHTA and CDR2 is FQGTGA. Written as DNA, the CDR3 is TGTGCCAGCAGCTTACTAGGCAGCAACCTAGATACGCAGTATTTT. The encoded protein is CASSLLGSNLDTQYF.